The sequence of this TCR beta chain was determined in a study of blood T cell repertoires in COVID-19. Background on the study: Collection of acute and convalescent COVID-19 samples took place in the United States, Italy and Spain. Sources were T cells, B-cell-depleted T cells, or PBMCs; the material itself was cDNA or gDNA.

As handled by the study authors: How many nucleated cells were present was estimated from reference gene primer amplification. TCRdb's copy holds only in-frame clones and misses some; the assay was immunoSEQ multiplex PCR. The DNA gave D and trimming, while V, J and clone size come from that table. Among some 86,000 clones, more than 70% were seen once, and the ten largest hold about 14%. In this sample, this clone turned up once. CDR1 is SGHAT and CDR2 is FQNNGV in the germline V gene. This CDR3 has 17 residues. The V and J ends lost 2 bases and 0 bases, in that order; junction bases with no gene match: 7.

Source material: peripheral blood. The sequence was obtained from a woman in her 70s with acute or convalescent COVID-19. The chain links TRBV11-2 to TRBJ2-1; 7 nucleotides match TRBD2. The CDR3 region is CASSLPASGYSYNEQFF. The DNA for the CDR3 is TGTGCCAGCAGCTTACCAGCTAGCGGATACTCCTACAATGAGCAGTTCTTC.